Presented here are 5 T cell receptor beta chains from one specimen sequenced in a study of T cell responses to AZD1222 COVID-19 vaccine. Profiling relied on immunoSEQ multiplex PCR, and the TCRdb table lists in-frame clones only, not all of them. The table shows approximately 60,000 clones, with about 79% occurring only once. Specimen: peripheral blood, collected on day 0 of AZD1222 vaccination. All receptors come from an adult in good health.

The CDR3 bases are TGTGCCAGTTCCCGGATTAGGGAGAGCGAGCAGTACGTC. Its translation is CASSRIRESEQYV. The chain couples TRBV6-5 to TRBJ2-7; maybe TRBD2 (5 bases). CDR1 is MNHEY and CDR2 is SVGAGI in the germline V gene. The CDR3 is made up of 13 amino acids. V lost 9 bases to trimming and J lost 6 bases, with 18 bases between them.

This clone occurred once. In DNA, the CDR3 is TGCGCCAGCAGCCAAGATCGGACTAGCGGGCGAGAGCAGTTCTTC. Amino acids: CASSQDRTSGREQFF. The chain combines TRBV4-1 with TRBJ2-1; 11 nucleotides align to TRBD2. This CDR3 has 15 residues. Unmatched junction bases numbered 5, after V lost 0 bases and J lost 10 bases. Germline V CDR1 and CDR2: MGHRA, YSYEKL.

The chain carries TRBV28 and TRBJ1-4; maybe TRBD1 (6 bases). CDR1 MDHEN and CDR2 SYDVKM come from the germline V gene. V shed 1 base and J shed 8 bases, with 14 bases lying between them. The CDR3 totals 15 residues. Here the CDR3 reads CASSLLNRAREKLFF. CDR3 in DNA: TGTGCCAGCAGTTTATTGAACAGGGCCAGGGAAAAACTGTTTTTT.

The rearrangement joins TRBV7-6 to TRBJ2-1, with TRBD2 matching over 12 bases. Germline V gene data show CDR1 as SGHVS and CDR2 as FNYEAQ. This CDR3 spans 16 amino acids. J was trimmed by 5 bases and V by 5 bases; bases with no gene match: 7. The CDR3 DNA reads TGTGCCAGCAGCACAACTAGCGGGAGGCACCACAATGAGCAGTTCTTC. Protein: CASSTTSGRHHNEQFF.

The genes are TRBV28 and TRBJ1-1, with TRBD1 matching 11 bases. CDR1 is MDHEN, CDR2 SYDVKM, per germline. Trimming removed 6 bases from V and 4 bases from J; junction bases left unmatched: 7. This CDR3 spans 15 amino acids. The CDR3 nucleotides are TGTGCCAGCAGCTCTGTGGGACAGGGGGGCACTGAAGCTTTCTTT. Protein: CASSSVGQGGTEAFF.